This TCR beta chain derives from a study of regulatory T cells in long-lasting Graves disease. As for the study in general: Less than 3 months of antithyroid drugs had been taken by newly diagnosed Graves' patients.

Time point defined: newly diagnosed GD, antithyroid drugs for less than 3 months. The TCR library used RNA extracted from PBMCs. Doctors identified Graves' disease using the American Thyroid Association guidelines. Investigators prepared the TCR beta libraries by applying iRepertoire HTBI primers and Arm-PCR of CDR3 regions. MiXCR was run by TCRdb on the multiplex PCR reads, yielding one entry per CDR3 protein. Here the sample spans some 410,000 distinct CDR3 sequences, 15% to 20% being singletons. A few counts support this clonotype. Unmatched junction bases numbered 6, after V lost 1 base and J lost 6 bases. This CDR3 is built from 17 residues. CDR1 and CDR2 from the germline V gene are SGHAT and FQNNGV. This sample also belongs to another study, concerning T cells in Graves' hyperthyroidism and ophthalmopathy.

The specimen was peripheral blood mononuclear cells (PBMCs), collected at new diagnosis, from a patient treated with antithyroid drugs. The receptor was derived from a woman in her twenties or thirties with Graves disease. The rearrangement uses TRBV11-2 and TRBJ2-1; TRBD2 matches at 13 bases. For the CDR3, the DNA is TGTGCCAGCAGCTTAGGGACTAGCGGGAGCAGACTCAATGAGCAGTTCTTC. Translating gives CASSLGTSGSRLNEQFF.